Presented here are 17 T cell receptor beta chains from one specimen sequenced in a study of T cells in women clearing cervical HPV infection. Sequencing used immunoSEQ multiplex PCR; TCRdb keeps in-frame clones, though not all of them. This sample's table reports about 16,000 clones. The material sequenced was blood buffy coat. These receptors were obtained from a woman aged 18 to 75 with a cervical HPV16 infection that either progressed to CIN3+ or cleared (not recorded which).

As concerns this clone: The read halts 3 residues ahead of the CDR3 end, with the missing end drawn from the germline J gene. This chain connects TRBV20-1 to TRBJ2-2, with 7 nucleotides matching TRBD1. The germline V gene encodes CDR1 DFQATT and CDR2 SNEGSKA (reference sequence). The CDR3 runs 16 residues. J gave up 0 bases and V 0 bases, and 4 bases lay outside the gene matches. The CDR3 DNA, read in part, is TGCAGTGCTAGAGATCTGAGGGGGCCGAACACCGGGGAG. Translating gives CSARDLRGPNTGE. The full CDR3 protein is CSARDLRGPNTGELFF.

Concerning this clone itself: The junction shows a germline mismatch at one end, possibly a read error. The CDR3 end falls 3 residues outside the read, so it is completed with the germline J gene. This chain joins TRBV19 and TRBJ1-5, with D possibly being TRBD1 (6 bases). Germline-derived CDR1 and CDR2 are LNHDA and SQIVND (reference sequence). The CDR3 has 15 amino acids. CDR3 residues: CATRREGEDNQPQHF. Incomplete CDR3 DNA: TGTGCCACCCGCAGGGAGGGGGAGGATAATCAACCC.

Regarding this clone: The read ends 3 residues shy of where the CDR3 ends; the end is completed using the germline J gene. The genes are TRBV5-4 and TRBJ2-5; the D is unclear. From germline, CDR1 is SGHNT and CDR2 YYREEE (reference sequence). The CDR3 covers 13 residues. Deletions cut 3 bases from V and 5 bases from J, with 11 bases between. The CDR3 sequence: CASSSSTRETQYF. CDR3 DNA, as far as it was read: TGTGCCAGCAGCTCATCCACGAGGGAGACC. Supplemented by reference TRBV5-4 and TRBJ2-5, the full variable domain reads ETGVTQSPTHLIKTRGQQVTLRCSSQSGHNTVSWYQQALGQGPQFIFQYYREEENGRGNFPPRFSGLQFPNYSSELNVNALELDDSALYLCASSSSTRETQYFGPGTRLLVL.

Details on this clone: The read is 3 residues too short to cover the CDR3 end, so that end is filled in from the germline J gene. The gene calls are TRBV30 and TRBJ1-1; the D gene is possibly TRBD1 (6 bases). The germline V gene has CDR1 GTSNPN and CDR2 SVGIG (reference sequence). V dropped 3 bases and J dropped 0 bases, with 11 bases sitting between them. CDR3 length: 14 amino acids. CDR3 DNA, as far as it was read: TGTGCCTGGAGACCGGACAGCCTGAACACTGAA. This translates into CAWRPDSLNTE. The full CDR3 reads CAWRPDSLNTEAFF.

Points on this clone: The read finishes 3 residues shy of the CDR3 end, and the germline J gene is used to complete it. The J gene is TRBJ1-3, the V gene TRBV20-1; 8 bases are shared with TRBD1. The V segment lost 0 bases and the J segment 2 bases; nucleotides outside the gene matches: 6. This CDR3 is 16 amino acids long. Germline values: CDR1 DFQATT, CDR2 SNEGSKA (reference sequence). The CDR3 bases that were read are TGCAGTGCTAGAGATGGGCAGGGGGCAGCTGGAAACACC. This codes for CSARDGQGAAGNT. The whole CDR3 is CSARDGQGAAGNTIYF.

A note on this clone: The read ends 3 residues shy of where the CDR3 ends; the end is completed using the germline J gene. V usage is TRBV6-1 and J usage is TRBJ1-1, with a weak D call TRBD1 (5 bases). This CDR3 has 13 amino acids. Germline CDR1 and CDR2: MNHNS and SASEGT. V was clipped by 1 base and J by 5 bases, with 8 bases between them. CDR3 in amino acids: CASSEVRGTEAFF. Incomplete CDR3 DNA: TGTGCCAGCAGTGAAGTGAGGGGTACTGAA.

CDR3 bases read: TGCAGTGCTGGCGGACAGGGAGGGTGGGAATCCTACAATGAG. Translated: CSAGGQGGWESYNE. The entire CDR3 protein is CSAGGQGGWESYNEQFF. The chain combines TRBV20-1 with TRBJ2-1; TRBD1 is a possible D gene (8 bases). The read comes to an end 3 residues before the CDR3 does, leaving the germline J gene to fill in the end. CDR3 length: 17 amino acids. CDR1 and CDR2 from the germline V gene are DFQATT and SNEGSKA (reference sequence). Trimming left V 5 bases short and J 1 base short, with 21 bases between.

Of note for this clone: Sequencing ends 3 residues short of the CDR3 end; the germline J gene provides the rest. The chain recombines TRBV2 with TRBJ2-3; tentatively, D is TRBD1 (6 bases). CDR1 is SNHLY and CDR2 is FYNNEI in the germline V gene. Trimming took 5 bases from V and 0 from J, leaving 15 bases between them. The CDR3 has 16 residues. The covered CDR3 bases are TGTGCCAGCAGTCTTGACAGGCACTCTAGCACAGATACG. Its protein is CASSLDRHSSTDT. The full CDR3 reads CASSLDRHSSTDTQYF. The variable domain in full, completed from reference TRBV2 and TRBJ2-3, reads EPEVTQTPSHQVTQMGQEVILRCVPISNHLYFYWYRQILGQKVEFLVSFYNNEISEKSEIFDDQFSVERPDGSNFTLKIRSTKLEDSAMYFCASSLDRHSSTDTQYFGPGTRLTVL.

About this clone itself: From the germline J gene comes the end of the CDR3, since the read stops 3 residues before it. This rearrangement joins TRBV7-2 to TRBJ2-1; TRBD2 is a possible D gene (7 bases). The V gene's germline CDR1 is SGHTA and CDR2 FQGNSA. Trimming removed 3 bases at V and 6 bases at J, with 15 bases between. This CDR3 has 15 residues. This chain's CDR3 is CASSFRGASLNEQFF. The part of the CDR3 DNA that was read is TGTGCCAGCAGCTTTCGGGGGGCGAGCCTCAATGAG.

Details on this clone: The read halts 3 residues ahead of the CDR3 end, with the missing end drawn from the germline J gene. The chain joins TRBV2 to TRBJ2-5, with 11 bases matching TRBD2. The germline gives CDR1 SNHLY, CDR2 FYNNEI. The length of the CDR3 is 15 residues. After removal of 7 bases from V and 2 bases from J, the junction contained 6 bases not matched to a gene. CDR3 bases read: TGTGCCAGCACCGCAACTAGCGGGGGACAAGAGACC. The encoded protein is CASTATSGGQET. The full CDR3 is CASTATSGGQETQYF.

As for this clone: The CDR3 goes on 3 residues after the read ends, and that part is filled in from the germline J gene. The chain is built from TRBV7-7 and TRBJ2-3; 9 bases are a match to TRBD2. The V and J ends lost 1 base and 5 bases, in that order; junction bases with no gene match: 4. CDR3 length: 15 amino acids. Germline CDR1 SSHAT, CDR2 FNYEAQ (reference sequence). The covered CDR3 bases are TGTGCCAGCAGCTTAGAAGCGGGGGGAAGAGATACG. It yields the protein CASSLEAGGRDT. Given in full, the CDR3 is CASSLEAGGRDTQYF.

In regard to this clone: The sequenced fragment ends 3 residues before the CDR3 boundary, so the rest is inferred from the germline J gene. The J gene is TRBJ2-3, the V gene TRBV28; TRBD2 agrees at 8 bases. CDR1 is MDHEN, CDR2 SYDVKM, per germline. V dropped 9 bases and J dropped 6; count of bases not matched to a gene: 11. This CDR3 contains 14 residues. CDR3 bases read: TGTGCCAGTTGCGTTGCGGGAGGAGGGGATACG. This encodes CASCVAGGGDT. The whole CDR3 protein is CASCVAGGGDTQYF.

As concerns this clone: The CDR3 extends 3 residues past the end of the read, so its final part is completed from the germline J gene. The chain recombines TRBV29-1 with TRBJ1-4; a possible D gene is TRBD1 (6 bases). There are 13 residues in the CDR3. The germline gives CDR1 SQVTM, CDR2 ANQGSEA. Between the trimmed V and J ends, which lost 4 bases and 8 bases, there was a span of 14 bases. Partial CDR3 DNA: TGCAGCGTTGCAGTGACAGGAGCGGAAAAA. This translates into CSVAVTGAEK. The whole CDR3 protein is CSVAVTGAEKLFF. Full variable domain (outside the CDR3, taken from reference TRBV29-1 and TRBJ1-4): SAVISQKPSRDICQRGTSLTIQCQVDSQVTMMFWYRQQPGQSLTLIATANQGSEATYESGFVIDKFPISRPNLTFSTLTVSNMSPEDSSIYLCSVAVTGAEKLFFGSGTQLSVL.

The covered CDR3 bases are TGTGCCAGCAGTACCCAGGGAAAGACCTACGAG. Amino acid sequence: CASSTQGKTYE. The whole CDR3 protein is CASSTQGKTYEQYF. The chain uses TRBV28 and TRBJ2-7; D may be TRBD1 (5 bases). Read sequence stops 3 residues before the CDR3 end, and the germline J gene provides the missing end. The CDR3 runs to 14 residues. CDR1 and CDR2 (germline): MDHEN, SYDVKM. Trimming removed 5 bases at V and 2 bases at J, with 13 bases between. The whole variable domain, filled in from reference TRBV28 and TRBJ2-7, reads DVKVTQSSRYLVKRTGEKVFLECVQDMDHENMFWYRQDPGLGLRLIYFSYDVKMKEKGDIPEGYSVSREKKERFSLILESASTNQTSMYLCASSTQGKTYEQYFGPGTRLTVT.

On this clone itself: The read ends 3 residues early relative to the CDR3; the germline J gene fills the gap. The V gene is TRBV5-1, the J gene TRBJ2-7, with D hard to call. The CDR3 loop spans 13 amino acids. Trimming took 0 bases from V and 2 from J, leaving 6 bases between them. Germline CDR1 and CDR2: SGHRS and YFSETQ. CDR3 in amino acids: CASSLGGTYEQYF. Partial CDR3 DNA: TGCGCCAGCAGCTTGGGCGGAACCTACGAG.

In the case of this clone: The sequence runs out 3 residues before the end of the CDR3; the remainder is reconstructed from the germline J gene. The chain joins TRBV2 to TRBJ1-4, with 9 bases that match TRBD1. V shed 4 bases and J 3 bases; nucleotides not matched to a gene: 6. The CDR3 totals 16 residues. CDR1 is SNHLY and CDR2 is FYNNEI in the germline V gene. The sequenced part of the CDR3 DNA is TGTGCCAGCAGTGGAAACAGGGGGCTTGCTAATGAAAAA. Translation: CASSGNRGLANEK. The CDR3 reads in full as CASSGNRGLANEKLFF.

CDR3 sequence reads: CASSVQGASGNTIYF. Partial CDR3 DNA: TGCGCCAGCAGCGTACAGGGCGCCTCTGGAAACACC. The chain uses TRBV5-1 and TRBJ1-3, with TRBD1 as a possible D gene (6 bases). The observed sequence ends 3 residues before the CDR3 terminus, with the missing tail filled in from the germline J gene. Trimming pared 4 bases from V and 0 bases from J, leaving 11 bases between. CDR1 SGHRS and CDR2 YFSETQ come from the germline V gene. CDR3 length equals 15 residues.